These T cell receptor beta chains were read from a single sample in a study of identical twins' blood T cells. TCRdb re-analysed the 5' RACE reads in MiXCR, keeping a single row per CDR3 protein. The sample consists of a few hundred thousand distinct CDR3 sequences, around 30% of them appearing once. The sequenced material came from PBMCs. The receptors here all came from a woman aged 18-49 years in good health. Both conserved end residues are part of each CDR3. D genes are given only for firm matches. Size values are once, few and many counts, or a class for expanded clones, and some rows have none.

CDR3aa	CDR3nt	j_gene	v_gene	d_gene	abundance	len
CSASLANYGYTF	TGCAGTGCTAGTCTCGCGAACTATGGCTACACCTTC	TRBJ1-2	TRBV20-1	NA	few	12
CASSYSRRAGLHEQYF	TGTGCCAGCAGTTACTCCCGCCGGGCAGGGCTCCACGAGCAGTACTTC	TRBJ2-7	TRBV6-2/TRBV6-3	NA	few	16
CASSPGLATLEQYF	TGTGCCAGCAGCCCCGGACTAGCAACTCTCGAGCAGTACTTC	TRBJ2-7	TRBV11-2	TRBD2	NA	14
CATSDTGAKSTGELFF	TGTGCCACCAGTGATACGGGGGCTAAAAGTACCGGGGAGCTGTTTTTT	TRBJ2-2	TRBV24-1	NA	NA	16
CAMRGDHNEQFF	TGTGCCATGCGGGGGGACCACAATGAGCAGTTCTTC	TRBJ2-1	TRBV12-3/TRBV12-4	TRBD2	few	12
CSARGLAGGNTQYF	TGCAGTGCTAGGGGACTAGCGGGAGGAAATACGCAGTATTTT	TRBJ2-3	TRBV20-1	TRBD2	NA	14
CASCGRQGRAEAFF	TGTGCCAGCTGTGGGCGACAGGGTCGCGCTGAAGCTTTCTTT	TRBJ1-1	TRBV7-8	TRBD1	once	14
CASSYSGRAGNTIYF	TGTGCCAGCAGTTACTCTGGCAGGGCCGGAAACACCATATATTTT	TRBJ1-3	TRBV6-5	NA	NA	15
CASTVGPGGNTEAFF	TGTGCCAGCACCGTAGGACCGGGAGGGAACACTGAAGCTTTCTTT	TRBJ1-1	TRBV6-5	NA	NA	15
CASSGRELEGNTEAFF	TGTGCCAGCTCAGGCCGGGAGCTTGAGGGGAACACTGAAGCTTTCTTT	TRBJ1-1	TRBV18	NA	NA	16
CSASRVAKNMQYF	TGCAGCGCCTCGAGGGTAGCCAAAAACATGCAGTACTTC	TRBJ2-4	TRBV29-1	NA	NA	13
CASNLQVPYEQYF	TGTGCCAGCAACCTACAGGTCCCGTACGAGCAGTACTTC	TRBJ2-7	TRBV6-5	NA	NA	13
CASSPQQSSTDTQYF	TGTGCCAGCAGTCCCCAACAATCTAGCACAGATACGCAGTATTTT	TRBJ2-3	TRBV6-6	NA	NA	15
CASGLSKFWQVGNSPLHF	TGTGCTAGTGGTTTGTCCAAGTTCTGGCAGGTCGGGAATTCACCCCTCCACTTT	TRBJ1-6	TRBV12-5	NA	NA	18
CAWSRTHSGNTIYF	TGTGCCTGGAGTAGGACACACTCTGGAAACACCATATATTTT	TRBJ1-3	TRBV30	NA	NA	14
CASSLREVSEKLFF	TGTGCCAGCAGTTTACGAGAGGTCTCCGAAAAACTGTTTTTT	TRBJ1-4	TRBV12-3/TRBV12-4	NA	NA	14
CSARFQGLSYTF	TGCAGTGCTAGGTTTCAGGGCCTGAGCTACACCTTC	TRBJ1-2	TRBV20-1	NA	few	12
CASSVGTNQPQHF	TGCGCCAGCAGCGTCGGAACTAATCAGCCCCAGCATTTT	TRBJ1-5	TRBV5-1	NA	many	13
CAISEGGSGYTF	TGTGCCATCAGCGAGGGAGGAAGCGGCTACACCTTC	TRBJ1-2	TRBV10-3	NA	few	12
CASSRTSGGQNEQFF	TGTGCCAGCAGTCGGACTAGCGGGGGGCAGAATGAGCAGTTCTTC	TRBJ2-1	TRBV6-5	TRBD2	NA	15
CSAALPNQPQHF	TGCAGCGCTGCCCTCCCCAATCAGCCCCAGCATTTT	TRBJ1-5	TRBV29-1	NA	NA	12
CASSLAVEVTGELFF	TGCGCCAGCAGCTTGGCCGTCGAAGTCACCGGGGAGCTGTTTTTT	TRBJ2-2	TRBV5-1	NA	NA	15
CASSIQGSDTQYF	TGCGCCAGCAGTATACAGGGGTCCGATACGCAGTATTTT	TRBJ2-3	TRBV10-1	TRBD1	few	13
CSARVLPANTIYF	TGCAGTGCTAGAGTCCTCCCGGCGAACACCATATATTTT	TRBJ1-3	TRBV20-1	NA	NA	13
CASSLYSNNGYTF	TGTGCCAGCAGCTTATACAGCAACAATGGCTACACCTTC	TRBJ1-2	TRBV7-9	NA	few	13
CASSQGLAGPYEQYF	TGCGCCAGCAGCCAAGGACTAGCGGGGCCCTACGAGCAGTACTTC	TRBJ2-7	TRBV4-1	TRBD2	many	15
CASGESAGTAINYGYTF	TGTGCCAGCGGTGAATCGGCCGGGACAGCGATTAACTATGGCTACACCTTC	TRBJ1-2	TRBV25-1	TRBD1	once	17
CASSQRTLDAFF	TGTGCCAGTAGCCAAAGGACCCTCGATGCTTTCTTT	TRBJ1-1	TRBV19	NA	NA	12
CASSELSGYYEQYF	TGTGCCAGCAGTGAATTAAGCGGATACTACGAGCAGTACTTC	TRBJ2-7	TRBV2	NA	few	14
CASSQWGDSKDTQYF	TGTGCCAGCAGCCAATGGGGAGATAGCAAAGATACGCAGTATTTT	TRBJ2-3	TRBV11-2	NA	few	15
CSGIEDYSEQFF	TGCAGTGGCATAGAGGACTATTCGGAGCAGTTCTTC	TRBJ2-1	TRBV20-1	NA	NA	12
CASSYQVFPDTQYF	TGTGCCAGCAGTTACCAGGTCTTCCCAGATACGCAGTATTTT	TRBJ2-3	TRBV6-2/TRBV6-3	NA	few	14
CASSPQLITGSSGNTIYF	TGTGCCAGCAGCCCACAATTAATTACAGGGTCCTCAGGAAACACCATATATTTT	TRBJ1-3	TRBV7-6	NA	NA	18
CASSLDRAAGNYGYTF	TGTGCCAGCAGCTTAGACAGGGCGGCGGGTAACTATGGCTACACCTTC	TRBJ1-2	TRBV13	NA	few	16
CASSIGTSGWAYNEQFF	TGCGCCAGCAGCATCGGGACTAGCGGGTGGGCCTACAATGAGCAGTTCTTC	TRBJ2-1	TRBV5-1	TRBD2	few	17
CAQWVVSTEAFF	TGTGCCCAGTGGGTGGTGAGCACTGAAGCTTTCTTT	TRBJ1-1	TRBV9	NA	NA	12
CASTRQGMYTGELFF	TGCGCCAGCACTCGGCAGGGGATGTACACCGGGGAGCTGTTTTTT	TRBJ2-2	TRBV4-3	NA	NA	15
CASTSGGAYGYTF	TGTGCCAGCACGTCAGGGGGTGCCTATGGCTACACCTTC	TRBJ1-2	TRBV27	TRBD1	NA	13
CATGGTGSPGEQFF	TGTGCCACCGGAGGGACAGGGAGCCCCGGTGAGCAGTTCTTC	TRBJ2-1	TRBV24-1	TRBD1	NA	14
CASRILTENGYTF	TGTGCCAGCAGAATATTGACAGAGAATGGCTACACCTTC	TRBJ1-2	TRBV6-6	NA	few	13
CASSIAQSERQPQHF	TGTGCCAGTAGTATAGCACAGTCCGAGAGGCAGCCCCAGCATTTT	TRBJ1-5	TRBV19	NA	NA	15